The entry below describes one T cell receptor (beta chain). This sample is drawn from a study of blood T cell repertoires in COVID-19. V lost 4 bases to trimming and J lost 1 base, with 7 bases between them. CDR3 length: 12 amino acids. Germline lookup yields CDR1 SQVTM and CDR2 ANQGSEA. Using immunoSEQ multiplex PCR, the repertoire was profiled, and TCRdb retains in-frame clones only, with some absent. The top ten clones hold around 1.2% of a sample with approximately 210,000 clones, about 90% of them seen once. The sample consisted of peripheral blood. The TCR sequence derives from a man aged 25 to 40 with acute or convalescent COVID-19. The chain couples TRBV29-1 to TRBJ2-5; tentative D call: TRBD2 (5 bases). This chain's CDR3 is CSVVRGQETQYF. The CDR3 DNA reads TGCAGCGTTGTACGGGGCCAAGAGACCCAGTACTTC.